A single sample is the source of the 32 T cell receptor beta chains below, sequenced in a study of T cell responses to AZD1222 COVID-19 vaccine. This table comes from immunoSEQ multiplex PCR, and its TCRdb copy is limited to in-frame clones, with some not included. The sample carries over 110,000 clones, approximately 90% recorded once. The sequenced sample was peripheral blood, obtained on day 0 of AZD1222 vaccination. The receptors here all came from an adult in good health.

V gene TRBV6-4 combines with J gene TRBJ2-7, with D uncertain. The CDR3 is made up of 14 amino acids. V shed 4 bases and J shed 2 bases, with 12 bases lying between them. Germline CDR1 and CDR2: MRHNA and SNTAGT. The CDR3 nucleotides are TGTGCCAGCAGTGGGACCCCATTACCCTACGAGCAGTACTTC. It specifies CASSGTPLPYEQYF.

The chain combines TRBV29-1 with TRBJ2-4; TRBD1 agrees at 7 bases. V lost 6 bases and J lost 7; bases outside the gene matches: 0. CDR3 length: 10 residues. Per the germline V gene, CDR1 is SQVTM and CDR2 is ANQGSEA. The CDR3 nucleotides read TGCAGCGTCAGGGGGAACATTCAGTACTTC. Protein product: CSVRGNIQYF.

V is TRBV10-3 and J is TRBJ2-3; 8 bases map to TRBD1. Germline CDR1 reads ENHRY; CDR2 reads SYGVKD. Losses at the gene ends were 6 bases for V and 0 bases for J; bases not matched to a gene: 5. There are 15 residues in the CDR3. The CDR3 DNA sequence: TGTGCCATCAGGGGGACAGGCTGGAGCACAGATACGCAGTATTTT. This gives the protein CAIRGTGWSTDTQYF.

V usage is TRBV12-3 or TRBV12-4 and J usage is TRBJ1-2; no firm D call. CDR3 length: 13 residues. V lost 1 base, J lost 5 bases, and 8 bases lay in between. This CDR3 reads CASSLDNLYGYTF. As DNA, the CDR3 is TGTGCCAGCAGTTTAGATAACCTATATGGCTACACCTTC.

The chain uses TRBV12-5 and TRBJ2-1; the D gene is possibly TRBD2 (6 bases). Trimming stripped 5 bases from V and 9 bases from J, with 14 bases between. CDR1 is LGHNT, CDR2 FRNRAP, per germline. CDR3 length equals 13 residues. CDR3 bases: TGTGCTAGTGGTCTCGAGGAGGGTACTGAGCAGTTCTTC. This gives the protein CASGLEEGTEQFF.

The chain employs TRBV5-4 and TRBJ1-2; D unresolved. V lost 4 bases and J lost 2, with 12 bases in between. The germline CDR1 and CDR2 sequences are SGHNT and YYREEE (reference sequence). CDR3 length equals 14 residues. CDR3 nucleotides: TGTGCCAGCAGCCCACCGAAGGGAAACTATGGCTACACCTTC. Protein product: CASSPPKGNYGYTF.

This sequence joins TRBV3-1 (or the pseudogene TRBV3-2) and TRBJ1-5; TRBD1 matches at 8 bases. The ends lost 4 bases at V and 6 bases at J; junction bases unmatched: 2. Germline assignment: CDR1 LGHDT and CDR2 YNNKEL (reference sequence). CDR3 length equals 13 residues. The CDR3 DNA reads TGTGCCAGCAGCCCCACAGGGGGTCAGCCCCAGCATTTT. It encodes CASSPTGGQPQHF.

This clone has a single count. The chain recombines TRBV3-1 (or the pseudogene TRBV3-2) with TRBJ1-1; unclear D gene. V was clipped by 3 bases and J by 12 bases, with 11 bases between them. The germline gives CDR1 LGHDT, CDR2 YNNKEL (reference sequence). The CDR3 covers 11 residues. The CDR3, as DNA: TGTGCCAGCAGCCAGGGATTTGGGACTTTCTTT. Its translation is CASSQGFGTFF.

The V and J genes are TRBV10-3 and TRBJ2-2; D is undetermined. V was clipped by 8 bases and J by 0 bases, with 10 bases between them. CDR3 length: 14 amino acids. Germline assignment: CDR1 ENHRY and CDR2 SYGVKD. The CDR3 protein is CAIAGYSNTGELFF. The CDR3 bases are TGTGCCATCGCTGGCTACTCGAACACCGGGGAGCTGTTTTTT.

CDR3 loop: CASSTGWRQPQHF. The CDR3 DNA is TGTGCCAGTAGTACTGGTTGGAGGCAGCCCCAGCATTTT. This chain uses TRBV19 with TRBJ1-5; D is unclear. With 4 bases removed from V and 7 bases from J, the gap between germline ends came to 11 bases. The V gene's germline CDR1 is LNHDA and CDR2 SQIVND (reference sequence). The CDR3 covers 13 residues.

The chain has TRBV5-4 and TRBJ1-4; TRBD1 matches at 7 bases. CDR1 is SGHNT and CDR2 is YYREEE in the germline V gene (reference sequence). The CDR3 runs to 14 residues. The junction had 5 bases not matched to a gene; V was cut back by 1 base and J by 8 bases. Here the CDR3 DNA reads TGTGCCAGCAGCTTGAACAGGGGAAACGAAAAACTGTTTTTT. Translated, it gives CASSLNRGNEKLFF.

This chain's CDR3 is CASSHVGRDNREQYF. Here the CDR3 DNA reads TGCGCCAGCAGCCACGTCGGGCGGGATAATCGCGAGCAGTACTTC. This chain connects TRBV4-1 to TRBJ2-7; the D gene is possibly TRBD2 (6 bases). This CDR3 spans 15 amino acids. Germline V gives CDR1 MGHRA, CDR2 YSYEKL. Trimming removed 3 bases at V and 6 bases at J, with 18 bases between.

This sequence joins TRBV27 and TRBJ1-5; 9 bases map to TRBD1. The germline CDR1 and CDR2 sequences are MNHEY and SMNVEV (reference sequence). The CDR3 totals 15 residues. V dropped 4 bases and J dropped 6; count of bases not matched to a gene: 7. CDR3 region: CASSYGTGHGQPQHF. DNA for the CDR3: TGTGCCAGCAGTTATGGGACAGGGCATGGTCAGCCCCAGCATTTT.

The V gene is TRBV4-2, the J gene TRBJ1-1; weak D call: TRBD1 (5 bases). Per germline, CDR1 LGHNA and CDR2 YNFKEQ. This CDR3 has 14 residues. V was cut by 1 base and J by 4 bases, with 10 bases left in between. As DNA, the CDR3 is TGTGCCAGCAGCCAAGGGGGGGGTATCACTGAAGCTTTCTTT. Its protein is CASSQGGGITEAFF.

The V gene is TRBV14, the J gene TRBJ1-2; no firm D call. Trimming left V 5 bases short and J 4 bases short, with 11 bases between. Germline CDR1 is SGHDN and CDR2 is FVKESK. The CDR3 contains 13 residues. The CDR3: CASSEGPFYGYTF. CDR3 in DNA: TGTGCCAGCAGCGAAGGACCCTTCTATGGCTACACCTTC.

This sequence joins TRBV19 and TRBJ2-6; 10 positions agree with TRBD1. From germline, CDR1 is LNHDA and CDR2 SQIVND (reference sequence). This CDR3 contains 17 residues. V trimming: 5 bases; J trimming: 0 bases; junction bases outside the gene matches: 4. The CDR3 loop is CASSSGQGVSGANVLTF. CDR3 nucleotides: TGTGCCAGTAGTTCAGGACAGGGGGTCTCTGGGGCCAACGTCCTGACTTTC.

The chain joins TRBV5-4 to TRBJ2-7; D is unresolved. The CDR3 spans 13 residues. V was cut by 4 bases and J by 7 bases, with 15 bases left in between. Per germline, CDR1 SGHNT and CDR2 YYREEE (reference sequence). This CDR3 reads CASSKTSWGEQYF. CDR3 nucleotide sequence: TGTGCCAGCAGCAAGACAAGCTGGGGTGAGCAGTACTTC.

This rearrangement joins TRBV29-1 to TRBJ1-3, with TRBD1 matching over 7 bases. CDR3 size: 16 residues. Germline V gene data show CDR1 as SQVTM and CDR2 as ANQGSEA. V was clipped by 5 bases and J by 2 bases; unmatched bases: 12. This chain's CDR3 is CSVLEQGRKTGNTIYF. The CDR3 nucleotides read TGCAGCGTTTTAGAACAGGGGCGAAAAACTGGAAACACCATATATTTT.

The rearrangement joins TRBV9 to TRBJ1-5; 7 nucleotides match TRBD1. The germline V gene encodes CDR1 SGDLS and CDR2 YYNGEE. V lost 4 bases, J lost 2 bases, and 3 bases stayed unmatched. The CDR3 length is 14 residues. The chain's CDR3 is CASSSGTGNQPQHF. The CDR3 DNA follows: TGTGCCAGCAGCTCAGGGACAGGCAATCAGCCCCAGCATTTT.

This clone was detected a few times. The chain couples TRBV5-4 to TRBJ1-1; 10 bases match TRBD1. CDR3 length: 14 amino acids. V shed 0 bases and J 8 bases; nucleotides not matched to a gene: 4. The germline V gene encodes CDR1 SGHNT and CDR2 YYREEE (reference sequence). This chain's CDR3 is CASSLDGQGEEAFF. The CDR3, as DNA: TGTGCCAGCAGCTTGGACGGACAGGGGGAAGAAGCTTTCTTT.

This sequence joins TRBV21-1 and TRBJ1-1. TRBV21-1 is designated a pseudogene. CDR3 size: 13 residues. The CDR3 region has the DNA TGTGCCAGCAGCGGACTTTTGAACACTGAAGCTTTCTTT. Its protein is CASSGLLNTEAFF.

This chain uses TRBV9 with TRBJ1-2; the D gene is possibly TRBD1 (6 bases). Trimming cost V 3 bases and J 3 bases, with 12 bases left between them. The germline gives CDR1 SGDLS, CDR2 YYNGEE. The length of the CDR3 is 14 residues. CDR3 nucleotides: TGTGCCAGCAGCGCTTCACAGGGAGACTATGGCTACACCTTC. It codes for CASSASQGDYGYTF.

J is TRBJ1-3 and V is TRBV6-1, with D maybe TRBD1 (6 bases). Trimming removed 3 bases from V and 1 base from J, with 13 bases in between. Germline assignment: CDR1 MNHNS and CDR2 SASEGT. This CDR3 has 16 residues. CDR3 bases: TGTGCCAGCAGTGAGCGGGGGGCGTTTTCTGGAAACACCATATATTTT. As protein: CASSERGAFSGNTIYF.

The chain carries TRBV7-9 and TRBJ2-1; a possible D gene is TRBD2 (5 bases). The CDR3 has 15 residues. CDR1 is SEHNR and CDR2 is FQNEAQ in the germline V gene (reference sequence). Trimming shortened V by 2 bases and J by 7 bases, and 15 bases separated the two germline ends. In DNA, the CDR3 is TGTGCCAGCAGCTTAACGAGGGAGTTAGGGAATGAGCAGTTCTTC. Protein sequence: CASSLTRELGNEQFF.

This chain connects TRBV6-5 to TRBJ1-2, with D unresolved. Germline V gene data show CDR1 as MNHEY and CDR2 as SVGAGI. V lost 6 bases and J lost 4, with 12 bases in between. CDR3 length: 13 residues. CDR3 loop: CASSPQTIYGYTF. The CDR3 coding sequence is TGTGCCAGCAGCCCGCAGACGATCTATGGCTACACCTTC.

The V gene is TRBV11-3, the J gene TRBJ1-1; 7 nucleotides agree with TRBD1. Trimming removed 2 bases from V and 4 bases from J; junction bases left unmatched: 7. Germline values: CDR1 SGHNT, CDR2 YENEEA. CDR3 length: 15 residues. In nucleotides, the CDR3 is TGTGCCAGCAGCTTACCAACAGGGGTCGGCACTGAAGCTTTCTTT. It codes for CASSLPTGVGTEAFF. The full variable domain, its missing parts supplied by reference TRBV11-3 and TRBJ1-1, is EAGVVQSPRYKIIEKKQPVAFWCNPISGHNTLYWYLQNLGQGPELLIRYENEEAVDDSQLPKDRFSAERLKGVDSTLKIQPAELGDSAVYLCASSLPTGVGTEAFFGQGTRLTVV.

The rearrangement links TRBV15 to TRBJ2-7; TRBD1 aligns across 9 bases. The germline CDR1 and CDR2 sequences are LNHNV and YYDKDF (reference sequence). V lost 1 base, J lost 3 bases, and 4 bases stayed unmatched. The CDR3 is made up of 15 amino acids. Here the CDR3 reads CATSRATGGYYEQYF. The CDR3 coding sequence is TGTGCCACCAGCAGAGCGACAGGGGGGTACTACGAGCAGTACTTC.

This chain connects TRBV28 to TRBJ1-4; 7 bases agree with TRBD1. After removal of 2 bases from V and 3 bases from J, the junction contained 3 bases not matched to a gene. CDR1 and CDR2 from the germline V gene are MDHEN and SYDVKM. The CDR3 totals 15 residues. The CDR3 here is CASSLRGTANEKLFF. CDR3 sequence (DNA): TGTGCCAGCAGTTTAAGAGGGACAGCTAATGAAAAACTGTTTTTT. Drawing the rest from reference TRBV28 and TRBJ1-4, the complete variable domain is DVKVTQSSRYLVKRTGEKVFLECVQDMDHENMFWYRQDPGLGLRLIYFSYDVKMKEKGDIPEGYSVSREKKERFSLILESASTNQTSMYLCASSLRGTANEKLFFGSGTQLSVL.

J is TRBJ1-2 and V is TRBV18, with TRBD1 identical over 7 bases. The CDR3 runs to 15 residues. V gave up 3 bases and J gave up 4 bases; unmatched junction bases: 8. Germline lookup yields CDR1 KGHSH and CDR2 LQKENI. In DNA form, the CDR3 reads TGTGCCAGCTCACCTCCCGGGACAGAAATCTATGGCTACACCTTC. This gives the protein CASSPPGTEIYGYTF. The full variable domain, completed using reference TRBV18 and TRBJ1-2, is NAGVMQNPRHLVRRRGQEARLRCSPMKGHSHVYWYRQLPEEGLKFMVYLQKENIIDESGMPKERFSAEFPKEGPSILRIQQVVRGDSAAYFCASSPPGTEIYGYTFGSGTRLTVV.

CDR3 nucleotide sequence: TGTGCCAGCAGCCCCCCACGGGAGACCTACAATGAGCAGTTCTTC. As protein: CASSPPRETYNEQFF. This chain links TRBV9 with TRBJ2-1; weak D call: TRBD2 (6 bases). Germline V gene data show CDR1 as SGDLS and CDR2 as YYNGEE. The CDR3 consists of 15 residues. The V gene lost 4 bases and the J gene lost 2 bases, with 13 bases spanning the gap.

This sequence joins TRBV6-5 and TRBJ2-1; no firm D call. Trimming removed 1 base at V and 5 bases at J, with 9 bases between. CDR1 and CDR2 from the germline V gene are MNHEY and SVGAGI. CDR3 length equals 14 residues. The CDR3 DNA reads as TGTGCCAGCAGTTACTTTCTAGGTGACAATGAGCAGTTCTTC. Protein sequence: CASSYFLGDNEQFF.

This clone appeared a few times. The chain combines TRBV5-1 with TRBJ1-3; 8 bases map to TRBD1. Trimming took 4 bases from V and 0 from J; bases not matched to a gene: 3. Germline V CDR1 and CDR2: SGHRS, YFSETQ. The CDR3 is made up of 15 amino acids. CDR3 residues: CASSPDRASGNTIYF. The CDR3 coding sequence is TGCGCCAGCAGCCCGGACAGGGCCTCTGGAAACACCATATATTTT.